This T cell receptor beta chain was retrieved from a study of blood T cell repertoires in COVID-19. Per the original methods: By means of reference gene primer amplification, nucleated cell counts were estimated. The assay was immunoSEQ multiplex PCR, and TCRdb's table has in-frame clones only and misses some. D and trimming come from the DNA, and the V and J calls and clone size come from that table. The sample includes tens of thousands of clones, roughly 86% of them seen just once. The CDR3 loop spans 13 amino acids. The germline V gene encodes CDR1 MNHEY and CDR2 SVGEGT. Trimming stripped 3 bases from V and 5 bases from J, with 11 bases between.

The specimen sequenced was peripheral blood. This rearrangement joins TRBV6-2 or TRBV6-3 to TRBJ2-7, with D possibly matching TRBD1 (5 bases). This receptor was taken from a woman aged 55-70 years with acute or convalescent COVID-19. The DNA for the CDR3 is TGTGCCAGCAGTTATTGGGTAGGGGACGAGCAGTACTTC. Translated, it gives CASSYWVGDEQYF.